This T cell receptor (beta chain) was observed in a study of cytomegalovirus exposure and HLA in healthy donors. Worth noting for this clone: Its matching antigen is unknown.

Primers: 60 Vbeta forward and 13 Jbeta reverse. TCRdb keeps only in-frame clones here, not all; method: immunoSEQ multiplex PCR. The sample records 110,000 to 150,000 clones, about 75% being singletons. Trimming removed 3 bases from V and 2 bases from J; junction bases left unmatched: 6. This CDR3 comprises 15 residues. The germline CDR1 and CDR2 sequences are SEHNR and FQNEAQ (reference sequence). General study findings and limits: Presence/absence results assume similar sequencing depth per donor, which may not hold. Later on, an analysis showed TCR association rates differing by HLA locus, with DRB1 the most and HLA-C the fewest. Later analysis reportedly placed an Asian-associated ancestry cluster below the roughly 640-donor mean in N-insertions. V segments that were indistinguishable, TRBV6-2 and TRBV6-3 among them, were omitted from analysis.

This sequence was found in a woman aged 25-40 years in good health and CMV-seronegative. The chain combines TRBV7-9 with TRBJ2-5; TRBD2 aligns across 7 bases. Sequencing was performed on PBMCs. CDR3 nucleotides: TGTGCCAGCAGCTTTTCCCCTAGCGGACAAGAGACCCAGTACTTC. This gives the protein CASSFSPSGQETQYF. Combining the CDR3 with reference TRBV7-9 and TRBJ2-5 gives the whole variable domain DTGVSQNPRHKITKRGQNVTFRCDPISEHNRLYWYRQTLGQGPEFLTYFQNEAQLEKSRLLSDRFSAERPKGSFSTLEIQRTEQGDSAMYLCASSFSPSGQETQYFGPGTRLLVL.